Reported below is one TCR beta chain. The sample comes from a study of blood T cell repertoires in COVID-19. Turning to the study itself: Sites across the United States, Italy and Spain contributed samples from acute and convalescent COVID-19. T cells, B-cell-depleted T cells, or PBMCs provided the cDNA or gDNA that served as material.

Authors' analysis steps: Scientists estimated how many nucleated cells there were by amplifying reference gene primers. Repertoires were generated with immunoSEQ multiplex PCR, while TCRdb's copy carries only in-frame clones and drops some. That table gives V, J and clone size, and the DNA gave D and trimming. The repertoire consists of some 250,000 clones, with approximately 90% occurring once and the leading ten covering around 10%. The length of the CDR3 is 14 residues. V lost 6 bases to trimming and J lost 10 bases, with 19 bases between them. Germline CDR1 and CDR2: MNHEY and SVGAGI. Recovered participants had two consecutive negative NP/OP PCR tests, healthcare professional clearance, or symptom resolution.

This chain joins TRBV6-5 and TRBJ2-1; D might be TRBD2 (6 bases). This receptor was identified in a man aged 35 to 55 who had recovered from COVID-19. Specimen: PBMCs or T cells enriched from blood (not recorded which). CDR3 region: CASSTLAILGEQFF. The DNA for the CDR3 is TGTGCCAGCAGCACGCTAGCGATACTAGGGGAGCAGTTCTTC.